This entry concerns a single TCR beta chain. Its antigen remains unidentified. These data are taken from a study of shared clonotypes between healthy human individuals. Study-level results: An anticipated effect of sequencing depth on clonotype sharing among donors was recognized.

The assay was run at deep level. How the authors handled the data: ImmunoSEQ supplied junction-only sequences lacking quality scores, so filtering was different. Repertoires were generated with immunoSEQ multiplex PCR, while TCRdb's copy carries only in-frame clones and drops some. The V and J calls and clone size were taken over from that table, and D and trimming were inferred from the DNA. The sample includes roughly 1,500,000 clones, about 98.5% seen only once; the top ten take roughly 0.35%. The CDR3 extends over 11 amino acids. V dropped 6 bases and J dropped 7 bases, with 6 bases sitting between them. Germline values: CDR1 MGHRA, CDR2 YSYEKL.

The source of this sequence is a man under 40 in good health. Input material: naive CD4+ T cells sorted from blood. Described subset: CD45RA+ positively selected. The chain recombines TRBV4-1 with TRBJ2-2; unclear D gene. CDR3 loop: CASRKDGELFF. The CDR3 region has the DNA TGCGCCAGCAGGAAGGACGGGGAGCTGTTTTTT.